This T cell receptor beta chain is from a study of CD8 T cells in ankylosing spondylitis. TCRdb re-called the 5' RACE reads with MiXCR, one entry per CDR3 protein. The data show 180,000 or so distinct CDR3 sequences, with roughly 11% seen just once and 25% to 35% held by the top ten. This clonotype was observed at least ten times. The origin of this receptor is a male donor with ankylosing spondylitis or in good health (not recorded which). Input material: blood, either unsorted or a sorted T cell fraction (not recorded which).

The CDR3 loop is CASSFVGLNTEAFF. The CDR3 DNA reads TGTGCCAGCAGTTTTGTGGGGTTGAACACTGAAGCTTTCTTT. The rearrangement uses TRBV27 and TRBJ1-1; D gene ambiguous. The CDR3 is made up of 14 amino acids. Looked up from germline, CDR1 is MNHEY and CDR2 is SMNVEV (reference sequence). Trimming removed 3 bases from V and 0 bases from J, with 8 bases in between.